One sample yielded the 4 T cell receptor beta chains listed below, sequenced in a study of OX40 agonist ivuxolimab in advanced cancers. Sequencing was performed with immunoSEQ multiplex PCR; in TCRdb, only in-frame clones are kept and a portion is missing. Of around 12,000 clones in the sample, approximately 80% are singletons; the top ten hold more than 15%. The material was CD4+ or CD8+ T cells sorted from blood, obtained in a trial of the OX40 agonist ivuxolimab. These receptors were obtained from an adult with an advanced solid tumor such as melanoma, head and neck, liver or kidney cancer.

There are a few counts of this clone. The CDR3 DNA is TGTGCCAGCAGGAGGACCCCCCTAGCGGGGGGCGACAATGAGCAGTTCTTC. Protein sequence: CASRRTPLAGGDNEQFF. V is TRBV6-4 and J is TRBJ2-1; 11 bases match TRBD2. The CDR3 covers 17 residues. With V trimmed by 6 bases and J by 5 bases, 12 bases remained unmatched. CDR1 and CDR2 (germline): MRHNA, SNTAGT.

This clone was recorded only once. The chain joins TRBV4-1 to TRBJ2-1; possible D gene TRBD1, 5 bases. The CDR3 length is 15 residues. The germline V and J ends were trimmed by 7 bases and 7 bases, with 20 bases remaining between them. The germline CDR1 and CDR2 sequences are MGHRA and YSYEKL. The CDR3 bases are TGCGCCAGCACCCCCGGGTCCCACCCAGGGAATGAGCAGTTCTTC. Translating it yields CASTPGSHPGNEQFF.

This chain joins TRBV28 and TRBJ2-3, with a weak D call TRBD2 (6 bases). The CDR3 is 15 amino acids. V shed 6 bases and J shed 4 bases, with 17 bases lying between them. The germline CDR1 and CDR2 sequences are MDHEN and SYDVKM. In DNA, the CDR3 is TGTGCCAGCAGCCCAGGCGGGCTAGCGCCAGATACGCAGTATTTT. Encoded protein: CASSPGGLAPDTQYF.

The chain combines TRBV7-6 with TRBJ2-7; D is unresolved. Germline lookup yields CDR1 SGHVS and CDR2 FNYEAQ. The CDR3 covers 12 residues. Trimming shortened V by 5 bases and J by 2 bases, and 7 bases separated the two germline ends. In DNA form, the CDR3 reads TGTGCCAGCAGCGAAAATCCCTACGAGCAGTACTTC. Residues: CASSENPYEQYF. The full variable domain, its missing parts supplied by reference TRBV7-6 and TRBJ2-7, is GAGVSQSPRYKVTKRGQDVALRCDPISGHVSLYWYRQALGQGPEFLTYFNYEAQQDKSGLPNDRFSAERPEGSISTLTIQRTEQRDSAMYRCASSENPYEQYFGPGTRLTVT.